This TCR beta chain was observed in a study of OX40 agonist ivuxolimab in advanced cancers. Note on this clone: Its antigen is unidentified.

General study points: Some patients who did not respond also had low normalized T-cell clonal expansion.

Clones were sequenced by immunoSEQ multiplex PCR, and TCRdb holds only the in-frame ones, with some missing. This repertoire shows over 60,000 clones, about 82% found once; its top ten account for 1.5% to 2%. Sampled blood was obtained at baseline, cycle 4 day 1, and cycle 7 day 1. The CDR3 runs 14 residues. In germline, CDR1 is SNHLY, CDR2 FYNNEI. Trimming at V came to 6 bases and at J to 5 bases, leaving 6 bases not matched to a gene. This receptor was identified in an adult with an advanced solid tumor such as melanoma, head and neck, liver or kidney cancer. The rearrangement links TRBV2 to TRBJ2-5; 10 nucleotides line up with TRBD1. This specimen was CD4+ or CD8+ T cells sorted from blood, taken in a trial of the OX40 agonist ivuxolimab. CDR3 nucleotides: TGTGCCAGCAGATCGACAGGGGGCTCGGAGACCCAGTACTTC. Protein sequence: CASRSTGGSETQYF.